This entry describes one T cell receptor beta chain. Its target is unknown. These data originate in a study of CXCR3-negative and CXCR3-positive naive CD8 T cells. As for the study in general: Per library, roughly 1.6 +/- 0.3 million reads; 130 million to 150 million TRB reads overall. Overall study results and limits: Diversity ran similarly high across both naive subsets but far lower in memory CD8+ cells. Naive cells that were CXCR3-negative or CXCR3-positive used TRBV-TRBJ genes alike, while memory cells diverged.

With UMI labels, 5' RACE was used to prepare the TRB cDNA libraries. TCRdb re-called the 5' RACE reads and shows each CDR3 protein once, DNA omitted. The sample has about 48,000 distinct CDR3 sequences. CDR3 length: 14 amino acids. CDR1 is MNHEY and CDR2 is SMNVEV in the germline V gene (reference sequence). Material: memory CD8+ T cells from blood. This chain connects TRBV27 to TRBJ1-1; TCRdb's D call, TRBD1, is unchecked because there is no DNA. The TCR was taken from a human donor in good health. Some clones in this sample may be carry-over from other donors' samples. The CDR3 is CASSWTQGNTEAFF.